The rows below give T cell receptor beta chains drawn from one sample of a study of post-analysis software for immune sequencing data. MiXCR, applied by TCRdb to the PCR reads, yields one record per CDR3 protein. The sample has 750,000 to 950,000 distinct CDR3 sequences; 53% are singletons. Sequenced sample: blood. These receptors all stem from a girl aged 5-17 years with multiple sclerosis. Both conserved end residues are trimmed from each CDR3. Each record gives: J gene, V gene, CDR3 protein.

TRBJ2-5 TRBV6-5 ASSYEGLGNQETQY
TRBJ2-3 TRBV20-1 SARTLLAGVTDTQY
TRBJ1-2 TRBV6-5 ASSYRREGTYGYT
TRBJ2-7 TRBV6-5 ASSYLGGEQY
TRBJ1-1 TRBV7-9 ASSPQAGRNTEAF
TRBJ2-3 TRBV29-1 SVAGLASTADTQY
TRBJ1-1 TRBV10-3 AISGSSMNTEAF
NA TRBV7-2 ASSLFLAGGPEYEQY
TRBJ2-7 TRBV5-6 ASSYGTETGGHEQY
NA TRBV6-5 ASSYSGLQLDEQY
TRBJ2-1 TRBV20-1 SAGRWDNEQF
TRBJ1-1 TRBV20-1 SARSANTEAF
TRBJ2-1 TRBV20-1 SARDGGGSRNEQF
TRBJ2-7 TRBV2 ASRGQEYYEQY
TRBJ2-5 TRBV5-6 ASIVLAEYQETQY
TRBJ2-5 TRBV5-1 ASSLNAGLAGAREQY
TRBJ2-1 TRBV2 ASGRDRGKSNEQF
TRBJ2-1 TRBV6-5 ASSFGQGWPELYNEQF
TRBJ2-4 TRBV20-1 SALTGLAGLNIQY
TRBJ2-7 TRBV2 ASSEALWTLGFYEQY
TRBJ2-5 TRBV29-1 SVEGTARGETQY
TRBJ2-2 TRBV4-2 ASSHPPADRVGGNTGELF
TRBJ2-1 TRBV7-3 ASSFGLAQVNEQF
TRBJ2-7 TRBV20-1 SARWTSGVSYEQY
TRBJ2-5 TRBV29-1 SVASAGFQETQY
TRBJ2-6 TRBV6-4 ASSRQGLGANVLT
TRBJ2-3 TRBV20-1 SWGLNTDTQY
NA TRBV4-2 ASSLPVGAISYNEQY
TRBJ2-7 TRBV5-1 ASSISGGEAPSSYEQY
TRBJ2-7 TRBV20-1 STRTGSGEQY
TRBJ2-1 TRBV9 ASSPRTGASLGDDNEQF
TRBJ2-5 TRBV6-5 ASSYLTSEEQY
TRBJ2-4 TRBV7-2 ASSWDRSLAKNIQY
TRBJ2-7 TRBV3-1 ASSHDTFIHYEQY
TRBJ2-5 TRBV7-6 ASSLLLAGGQETQY
TRBJ2-1 TRBV6-6 ASSYRDHEQF
NA TRBV10-2 ASRDRGSKSIYEQY
TRBJ1-5 TRBV15 ATSRGQGAQPQH